The sequence of this TCR beta chain was determined in a study of PD-L1 blockade in urothelial cancer. Study context: Most patients, about 90% of the roughly 29, were males with bladder-origin cancer. Per blood sample, T cells had a median of roughly 140,000. Analysis of blood occurred 3 weeks (second dose) and 6 weeks after treatment start.

The CDR3 loop spans 13 amino acids. Germline V gene sequence: CDR1 SGHAT, CDR2 FQNNGV. The germline V and J ends were trimmed by 1 base and 6 bases, with 10 bases remaining between them. The number of samples from each patient was between 1 and 8, taken pretreatment and on-treatment. This table comes from immunoSEQ multiplex PCR, and its TCRdb copy is limited to in-frame clones, with some not included. Of roughly 48,000 clones listed, about 87% are singletons. The clonotype originates from a man aged 40-50 years with urothelial cancer. This chain joins TRBV11-2 and TRBJ2-7, with D maybe TRBD1 (6 bases). This sample comprised PBMCs, obtained around atezolizumab (anti-PD-L1) treatment. DNA of the CDR3: TGTGCCAGCAGCTTAGTACAGGGAAGCGAGCAGTACTTC. The encoded protein is CASSLVQGSEQYF. Full variable domain (missing parts from reference TRBV11-2 and TRBJ2-7): EAGVAQSPRYKIIEKRQSVAFWCNPISGHATLYWYQQILGQGPKLLIQFQNNGVVDDSQLPKDRFSAERLKGVDSTLKIQPAKLEDSAVYLCASSLVQGSEQYFGPGTRLTVT.